The source of this TCR beta chain is a study of human T cells and chemical hapten exposure. Time point specified: patch test 3, about 24 weeks after DPC sensitization. The treatment was: therapeutic diphenylcyclopropenone sensitization with weekly scalp DPC. Study-wide findings and caveats: Significantly greater numbers of large CDR3 similarity clusters came from expanded TCRs than from controls. Patch test score rose with PT1 expanded TCR count, significant at thresholds 8, 16 and 32, not 4.

A few counts support this clonotype. The antigen is not known. TCRdb used MiXCR to reprocess the RACE reads, holding one entry per CDR3 protein. The sample shows 50,000 to 60,000 distinct CDR3 sequences, over 10% of them seen only once. Between the trimmed V and J ends, which lost 2 bases and 5 bases, there was a span of 9 bases. Germline CDR1 and CDR2: LGHDT and YNNKEL (reference sequence). The CDR3 spans 13 residues. The sequenced sample was whole blood, obtained in connection with sensitization to the hapten diphenylcyclopropenone (DPC). The rearrangement links TRBV3-1 to TRBJ2-5, with a possible D match to TRBD2 (7 bases). The clonotype originates from a man between 25 and 39 years old with alopecia areata. Some clones in this sample may be carry-over from other donors' samples. The CDR3 region has the DNA TGTGCCAGCAGCCAACGGGGGGCGGAGACCCAGTACTTC. As protein: CASSQRGAETQYF.